This TCR beta chain is drawn from a study of T cells in Graves' hyperthyroidism and ophthalmopathy. Broader study findings: Ophthalmopathy prediction by the model preceded onset by a median about 6 months.

The TCR beta CDR3 regions underwent amplification using RNA transcripts as the source. First-round RT-PCR targeting the TCR CDR3 was performed with the HTBI primer set. Via MiXCR, TCRdb re-called the multiplex PCR reads, giving one row per CDR3 protein. The repertoire holds over 400,000 distinct CDR3 sequences, under 25% seen once, with about half in the top ten. This clonotype was counted between two and nine times. Its antigen remains unidentified. At one end the junction does not follow the germline gene, possibly because of a read error. Thyroid ultrasound and orbital computed tomography, with clinical symptoms and serum thyroxine and TRAb, informed diagnoses. The PBMCs studied were ones that came from 9 to 10 ml fresh peripheral blood. The CDR3 runs 14 residues. Germline values: CDR1 KGHSH, CDR2 LQKENI.

What was sequenced was blood. The receptor was isolated from a woman in her 70s with Graves' ophthalmopathy. The chain combines TRBV18 with TRBJ2-1, with 9 bases aligning to TRBD1. Written as DNA, the CDR3 is TGTGCCAGCTCACTGGGGACAGGGTACAGTGAGCAGTTCTTC. Residues: CASSLGTGYSEQFF.